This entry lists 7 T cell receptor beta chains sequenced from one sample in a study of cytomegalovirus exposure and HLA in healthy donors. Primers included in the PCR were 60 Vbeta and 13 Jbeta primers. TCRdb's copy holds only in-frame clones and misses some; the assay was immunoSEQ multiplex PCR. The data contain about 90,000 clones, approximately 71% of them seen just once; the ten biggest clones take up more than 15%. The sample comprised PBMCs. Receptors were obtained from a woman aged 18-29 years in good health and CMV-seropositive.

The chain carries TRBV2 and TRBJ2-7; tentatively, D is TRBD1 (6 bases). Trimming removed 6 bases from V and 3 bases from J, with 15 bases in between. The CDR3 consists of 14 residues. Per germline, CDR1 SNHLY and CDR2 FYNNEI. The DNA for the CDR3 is TGTGCCAGCAGGTGGCAGGGGTTCCTCTACGAGCAGTACTTC. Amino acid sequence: CASRWQGFLYEQYF.

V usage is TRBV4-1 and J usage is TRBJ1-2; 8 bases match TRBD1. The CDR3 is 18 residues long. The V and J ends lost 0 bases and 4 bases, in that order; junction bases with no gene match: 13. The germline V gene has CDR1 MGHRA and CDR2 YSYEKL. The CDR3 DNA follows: TGCGCCAGCAGCCAAGATATGGGACAGGTAGAGTCTCCCTATGGCTACACCTTC. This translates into CASSQDMGQVESPYGYTF.

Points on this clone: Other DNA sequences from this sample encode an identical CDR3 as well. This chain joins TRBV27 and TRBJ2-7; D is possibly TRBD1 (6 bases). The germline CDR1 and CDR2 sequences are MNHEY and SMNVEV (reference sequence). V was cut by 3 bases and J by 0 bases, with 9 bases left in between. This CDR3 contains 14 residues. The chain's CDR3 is CASSFSRGSYEQYF. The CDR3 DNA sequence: TGTGCCAGCAGTTTCTCCAGGGGCTCCTACGAGCAGTACTTC.

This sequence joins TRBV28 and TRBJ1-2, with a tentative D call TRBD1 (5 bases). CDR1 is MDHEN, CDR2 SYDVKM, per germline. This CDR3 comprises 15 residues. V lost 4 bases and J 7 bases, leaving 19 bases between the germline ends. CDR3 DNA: TGTGCCAGCAGTTCACCCAGCGGCTGGGGGGTTGGCTACACCTTC. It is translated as CASSSPSGWGVGYTF.

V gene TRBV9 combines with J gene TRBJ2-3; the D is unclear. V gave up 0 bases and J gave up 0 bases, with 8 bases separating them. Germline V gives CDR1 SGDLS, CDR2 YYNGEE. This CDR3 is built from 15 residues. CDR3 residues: CASSVGYPSTDTQYF. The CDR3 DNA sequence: TGTGCCAGCAGCGTAGGCTATCCCAGCACAGATACGCAGTATTTT.

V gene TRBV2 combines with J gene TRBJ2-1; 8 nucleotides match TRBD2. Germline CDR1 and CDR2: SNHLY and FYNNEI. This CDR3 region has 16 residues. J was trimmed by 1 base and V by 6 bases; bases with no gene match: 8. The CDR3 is CASRNPGGASYNEQFF. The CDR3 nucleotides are TGTGCCAGCAGAAACCCCGGGGGGGCGTCCTACAATGAGCAGTTCTTC.

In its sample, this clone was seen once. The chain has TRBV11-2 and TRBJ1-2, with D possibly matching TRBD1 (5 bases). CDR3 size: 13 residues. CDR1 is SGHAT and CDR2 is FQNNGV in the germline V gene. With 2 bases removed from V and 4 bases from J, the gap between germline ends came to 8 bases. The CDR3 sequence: CASSLLGGYGYTF. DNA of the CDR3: TGTGCCAGCAGCTTACTCGGGGGCTATGGCTACACCTTC.